This paragraph reports one T cell receptor (beta chain). Trimming took off 2 bases at V and 8 bases at J, with 10 bases between the two ends. From germline, CDR1 is SGHTA and CDR2 FQGTGA. This CDR3 spans 13 amino acids. These data come from a study of technical replicates of blood from several donors. The protocol was immunoSEQ multiplex PCR, while the TCRdb copy is restricted to in-frame clones and leaves out a portion. This sample has 55,000 to 75,000 clones, with about 92% found just once. Sequencing was done on a sample of PBMCs. This rearrangement joins TRBV7-3 to TRBJ2-1, with unresolved D. The origin of this receptor is a human donor in good health. Some clones in this sample may be carry-over from other donors' samples. CDR3 nucleotides: TGTGCCAGCAGCTTACTAGAGGCCCATGAGCAGTTCTTC. Amino acid sequence: CASSLLEAHEQFF.